These T cell receptor beta chains were read from a single sample in a study of T-cell reconstitution after alpha-beta-depleted transplantation in children. TCRdb used MiXCR to reprocess the PCR reads, holding one entry per CDR3 protein. The sample includes some 840,000 distinct CDR3 sequences, 15% to 20% of them seen just once. This sample comprised PBMCs, mostly from graft donor cells, obtained 360 days after TCRalphabeta/CD19-depleted stem cell transplant. These receptors were obtained from a male patient aged 10 to 17 who had a stem cell transplant for acute lymphoblastic leukemia, so the T cells may come from the graft donor. Both conserved end residues are part of each CDR3.

V gene	J gene	CDR3 protein
TRBV2	TRBJ2-7	CASSSEPLAYEQYF
TRBV4-1	TRBJ2-7	CASSQARDPQAIEQYF
TRBV5-1	TRBJ1-1	CASSSWRGERNTEAFF
TRBV20-1	TRBJ2-5	CSATDWGRFQEDQYF
TRBV29-1	TRBJ2-2	CSVAAEGVRELFF
TRBV7-6	TRBJ2-2	CASSLGGGMGTGELFF
TRBV10-3	TRBJ2-1	CAISDRMYNEQFF
TRBV29-1	TRBJ2-7	CSVGPLPREQYF
TRBV5-1	TRBJ2-7	CASSLGMVRSSYEQYF
TRBV12-3/TRBV12-4	TRBJ2-1	CASSLATVNLQFF
TRBV24-1	TRBJ2-5	CATSDAVGPQETQYF
TRBV7-8	TRBJ2-4	CASSLDLGAKNIQYF
TRBV12-3/TRBV12-4	TRBJ2-5	CASSLMGETQYF
TRBV7-9	TRBJ2-2	CASSSLLGPTTGELFF
TRBV5-1	TRBJ2-1	CASSLGSGSPHEQFF
TRBV7-3	TRBJ2-5	CASSPGGGLQETQYF
TRBV7-3	TRBJ2-1	CASSSENHNEQFF
TRBV12-3/TRBV12-4	TRBJ2-5	CASSLILLETQYF
TRBV5-1	TRBJ2-1	CASSLGTSAPYNEQFF
TRBV6-6	TRBJ1-1	CASSVFSGTEAFF
TRBV12-3/TRBV12-4	TRBJ2-7	CASSSRVYPPEQYF
TRBV20-1	TRBJ2-7	CSARRLAGASYEQYF
TRBV13	TRBJ2-1	CASSPLAVNEQFF
TRBV5-1	TRBJ1-2	CASSFSGADYGYTF
TRBV5-1	TRBJ2-5	CASSLSGVGETQYF
TRBV29-1	TRBJ2-7	CSVGGLSPTTYEQYF
TRBV27	TRBJ2-1	CASSLGSLSRNEQFF
TRBV9	TRBJ2-1	CASSAGWGLNNEQFF
TRBV5-1	TRBJ2-7	CASSFRRDSQHYEQYF
TRBV4-2	TRBJ2-3	CASSQALTPDTQYF
TRBV12-3/TRBV12-4	TRBJ2-7	CASRVGVAASYEQYF
TRBV29-1	TRBJ2-3	CSVPLPADTQYF
TRBV11-1	TRBJ2-7	CASSLASFGDYRTYEQYF
TRBV6-5	TRBJ2-1	CASSYAIAGTYNEQFF
TRBV5-1	TRBJ2-7	CASSLPGTGRWEQYF
TRBV11-2	TRBJ2-6	CASRRDRGYFSGANVLTF
TRBV4-2	TRBJ2-2	CASSPPGTSGRMKTGELFF
TRBV7-9	TRBJ2-3	CASSPRDDWADTQYF
TRBV7-6	TRBJ2-1	CAAGRYNEQFF
TRBV12-3/TRBV12-4	TRBJ2-1	CASSFASGEPYNEQFF
TRBV7-6	TRBJ2-2	CATTLETGIANTGELFF
TRBV27	TRBJ2-7	CASSATTGTFYEQYF